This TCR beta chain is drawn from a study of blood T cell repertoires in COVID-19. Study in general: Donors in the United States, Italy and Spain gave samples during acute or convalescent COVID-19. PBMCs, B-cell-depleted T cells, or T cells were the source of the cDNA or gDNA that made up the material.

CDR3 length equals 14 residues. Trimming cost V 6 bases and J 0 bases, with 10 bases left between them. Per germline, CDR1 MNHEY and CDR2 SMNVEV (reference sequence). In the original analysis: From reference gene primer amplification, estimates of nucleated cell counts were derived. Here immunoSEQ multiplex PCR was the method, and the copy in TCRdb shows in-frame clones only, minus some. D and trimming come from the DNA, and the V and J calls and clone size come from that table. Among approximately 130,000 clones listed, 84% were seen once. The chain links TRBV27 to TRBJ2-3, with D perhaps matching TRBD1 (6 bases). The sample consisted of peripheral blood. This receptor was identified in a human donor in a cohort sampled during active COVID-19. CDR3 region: CASRPGASTDTQYF. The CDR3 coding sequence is TGTGCCAGCAGGCCAGGGGCCAGCACAGATACGCAGTATTTT.